This TCR beta chain was documented in a study of blood T cell repertoires in COVID-19. CDR3 length: 15 residues. In the original processing: Estimation of nucleated cell counts relied on the amplification of reference gene primers. Clones were read by immunoSEQ multiplex PCR, and TCRdb kept only the in-frame ones, dropping some. V and J calls and clone size are as listed in that table; D and trimming were resolved from the DNA. The profile shows around 97,000 clones, roughly 79% of them singletons. This receptor was obtained from a man between 70 and 80 years old with acute or convalescent COVID-19. This sequence joins TRBV21-1 and TRBJ2-3; the D call of TRBD1 is as the table states it, not checked on the DNA. TRBV21-1 is a pseudogene segment. Sequences were obtained from peripheral blood. The CDR3 spells CASSNARGRADTQYF. CDR3 nucleotide sequence: TGTGCCAGCAGCAATGCCAGGGGTAGGGCAGATACGCAGTATTTT.